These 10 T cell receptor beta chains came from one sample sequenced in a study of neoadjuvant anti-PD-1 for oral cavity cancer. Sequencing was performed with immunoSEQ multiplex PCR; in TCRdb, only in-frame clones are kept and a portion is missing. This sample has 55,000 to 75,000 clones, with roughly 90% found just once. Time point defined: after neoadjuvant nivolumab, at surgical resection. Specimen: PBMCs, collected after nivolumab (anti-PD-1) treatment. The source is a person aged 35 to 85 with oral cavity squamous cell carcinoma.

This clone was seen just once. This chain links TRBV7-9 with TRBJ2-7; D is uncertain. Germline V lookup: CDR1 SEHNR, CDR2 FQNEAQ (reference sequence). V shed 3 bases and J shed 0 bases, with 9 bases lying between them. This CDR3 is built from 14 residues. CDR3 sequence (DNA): TGTGCCAGCAGCTTGGACGGTAACTCCTACGAGCAGTACTTC. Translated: CASSLDGNSYEQYF.

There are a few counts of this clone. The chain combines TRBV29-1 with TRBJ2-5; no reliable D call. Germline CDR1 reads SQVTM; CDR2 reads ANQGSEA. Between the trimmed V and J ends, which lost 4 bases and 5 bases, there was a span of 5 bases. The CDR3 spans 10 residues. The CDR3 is CSVAWETQYF. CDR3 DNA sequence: TGCAGCGTTGCGTGGGAGACCCAGTACTTC.

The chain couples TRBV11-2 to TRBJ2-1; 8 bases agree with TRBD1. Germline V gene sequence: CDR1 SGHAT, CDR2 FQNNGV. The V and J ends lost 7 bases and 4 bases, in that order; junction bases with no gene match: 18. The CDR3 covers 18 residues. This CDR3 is CASTIWRVRGQGYNEQFF. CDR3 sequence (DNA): TGTGCCAGCACCATTTGGAGGGTTCGAGGACAGGGTTACAATGAGCAGTTCTTC. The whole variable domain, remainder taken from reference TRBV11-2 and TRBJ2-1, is EAGVAQSPRYKIIEKRQSVAFWCNPISGHATLYWYQQILGQGPKLLIQFQNNGVVDDSQLPKDRFSAERLKGVDSTLKIQPAKLEDSAVYLCASTIWRVRGQGYNEQFFGPGTRLTVL.

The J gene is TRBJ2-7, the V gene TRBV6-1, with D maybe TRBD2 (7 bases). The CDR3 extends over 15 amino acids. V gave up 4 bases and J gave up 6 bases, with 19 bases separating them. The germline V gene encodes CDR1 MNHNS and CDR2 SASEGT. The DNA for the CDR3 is TGTGCCAGCAGTGGATTCACAGGGAGGGTCAGCGAGCAGTACTTC. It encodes CASSGFTGRVSEQYF.

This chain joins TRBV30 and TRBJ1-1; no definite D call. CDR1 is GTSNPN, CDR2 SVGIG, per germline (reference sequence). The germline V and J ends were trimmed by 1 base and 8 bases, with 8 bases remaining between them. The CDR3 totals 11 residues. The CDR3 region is CAWSAQGEAFF. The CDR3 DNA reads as TGTGCCTGGAGTGCCCAAGGGGAAGCTTTCTTT.

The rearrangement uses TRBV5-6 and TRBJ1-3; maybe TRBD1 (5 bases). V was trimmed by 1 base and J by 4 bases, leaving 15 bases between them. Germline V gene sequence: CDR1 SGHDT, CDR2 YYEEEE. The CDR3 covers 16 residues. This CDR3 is CASSLLQDTKGNTIYF. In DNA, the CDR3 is TGTGCCAGCAGCTTGTTGCAGGACACCAAGGGAAACACCATATATTTT. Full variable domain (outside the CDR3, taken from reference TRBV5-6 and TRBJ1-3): DAGVTQSPTHLIKTRGQQVTLRCSPKSGHDTVSWYQQALGQGPQFIFQYYEEEERQRGNFPDRFSGHQFPNYSSELNVNALLLGDSALYLCASSLLQDTKGNTIYFGEGSWLTVV.

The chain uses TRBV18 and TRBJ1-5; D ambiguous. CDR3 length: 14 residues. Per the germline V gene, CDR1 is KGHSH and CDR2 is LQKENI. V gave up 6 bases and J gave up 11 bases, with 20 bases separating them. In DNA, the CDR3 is TGTGCCAGCTCCATGGCAGAAGACCAGCAGGCCCAGCATTTT. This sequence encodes CASSMAEDQQAQHF.

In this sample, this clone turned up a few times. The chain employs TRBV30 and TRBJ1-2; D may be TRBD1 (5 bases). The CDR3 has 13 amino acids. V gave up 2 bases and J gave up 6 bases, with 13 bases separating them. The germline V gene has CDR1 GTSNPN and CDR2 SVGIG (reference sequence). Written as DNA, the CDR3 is TGTGCCTGGAGTCGGTCAGGGCTCGATGGCTACACCTTC. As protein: CAWSRSGLDGYTF. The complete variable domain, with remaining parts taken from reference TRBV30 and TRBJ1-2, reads SQTIHQWPATLVQPVGSPLSLECTVEGTSNPNLYWYRQAAGRGLQLLFYSVGIGQISSEVPQNLSASRPQDRQFILSSKKLLLSDSGFYLCAWSRSGLDGYTFGSGTRLTVV.

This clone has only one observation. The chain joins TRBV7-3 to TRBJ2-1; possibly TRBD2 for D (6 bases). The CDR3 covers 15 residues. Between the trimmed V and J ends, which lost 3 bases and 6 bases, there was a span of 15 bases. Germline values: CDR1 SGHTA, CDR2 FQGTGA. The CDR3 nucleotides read TGTGCCAGCAGCTTTGGGGGGAGCCCAGGCAATGAGCAGTTCTTC. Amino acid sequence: CASSFGGSPGNEQFF.

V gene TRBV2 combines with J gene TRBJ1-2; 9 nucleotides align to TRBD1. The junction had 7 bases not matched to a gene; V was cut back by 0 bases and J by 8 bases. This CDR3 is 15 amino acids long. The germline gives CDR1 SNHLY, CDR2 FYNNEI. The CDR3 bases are TGTGCCAGCAGTGAAGCGCTTGGACAGGGGCTAGGCTACACCTTC. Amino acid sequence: CASSEALGQGLGYTF.